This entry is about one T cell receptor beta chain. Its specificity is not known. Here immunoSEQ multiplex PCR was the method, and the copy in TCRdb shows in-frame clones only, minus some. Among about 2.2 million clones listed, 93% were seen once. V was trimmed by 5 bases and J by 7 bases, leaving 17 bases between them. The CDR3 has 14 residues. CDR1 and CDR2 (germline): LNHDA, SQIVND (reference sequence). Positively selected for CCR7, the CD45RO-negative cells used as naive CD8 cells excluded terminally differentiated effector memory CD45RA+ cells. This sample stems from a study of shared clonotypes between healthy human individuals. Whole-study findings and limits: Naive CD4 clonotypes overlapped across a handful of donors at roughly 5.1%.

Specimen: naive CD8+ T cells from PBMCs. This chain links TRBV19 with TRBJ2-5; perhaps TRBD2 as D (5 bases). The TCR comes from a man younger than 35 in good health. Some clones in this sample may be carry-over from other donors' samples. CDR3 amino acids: CASSAQNRGGTQYF. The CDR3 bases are TGTGCCAGTAGTGCCCAAAATCGGGGTGGGACCCAGTACTTC.